A single T cell receptor beta chain is shown here with its context. The data derive from a study of T cell changes during pregnancy in multiple sclerosis. Assay used: immunoSEQ multiplex PCR; TCRdb lists only in-frame clones, some missing. The sample shows about 72,000 clones, 91% of them seen only once. V gave up 6 bases and J gave up 0 bases, with 15 bases separating them. The CDR3 totals 15 residues. Germline V CDR1 and CDR2: MNHEY, SVGAGI. The sequences come from peripheral blood, collected in the third trimester of pregnancy. The rearrangement uses TRBV6-5 and TRBJ2-7; weak D call: TRBD2 (7 bases). This TCR came from a female donor in good health, enrolled as a control in a pregnancy study. The CDR3 is CASSPGGGPSYEQYF. The CDR3 region has the DNA TGTGCCAGCAGCCCTGGGGGGGGGCCCTCCTACGAGCAGTACTTC.